This T cell receptor beta chain is from a study of T cell repertoires in cytomegalovirus infection. In the study overall: Newly reported HLA-C-restricted and thoroughly characterized HLA-B-restricted CMV epitopes were employed. CMV infection and matching HLA type were both indicated by public TCR beta signatures.

With respect to this clonotype: Its antigen remains unidentified.

TCRdb called the reads again in MiXCR, with one record for every CDR3 protein. The table includes 50,000 to 65,000 distinct CDR3 sequences, about 18% detected once. The germline gives CDR1 MGHRA, CDR2 YSYEKL. Trimming removed 0 bases from V and 2 bases from J, with 14 bases in between. This CDR3 has 16 residues. The sequence was collected from a human donor in good health (CMV status not recorded). Some clones in this sample may be carry-over from other donors' samples. V and J are TRBV4-1 and TRBJ2-7, with a weak D call TRBD2 (6 bases). The material sequenced was CD8+ T cells from cultured PBMCs, taken from culture after CMV antigen stimulation. CDR3 sequence reads: CASSQDAGTPTYEQYF. CDR3 coding DNA: TGCGCCAGCAGCCAAGACGCCGGGACTCCGACCTACGAGCAGTACTTC.